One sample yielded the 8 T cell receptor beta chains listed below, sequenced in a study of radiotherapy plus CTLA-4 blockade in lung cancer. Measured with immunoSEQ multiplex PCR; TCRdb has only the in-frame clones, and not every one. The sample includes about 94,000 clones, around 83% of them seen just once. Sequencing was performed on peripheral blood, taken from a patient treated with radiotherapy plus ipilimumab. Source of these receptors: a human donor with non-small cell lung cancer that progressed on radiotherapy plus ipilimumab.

CDR3 region: CASSYIRTGEKSNTGELFF. CDR3 bases: TGTGCCAGCAGTTACATAAGGACAGGGGAAAAAAGCAACACCGGGGAGCTGTTTTTT. The rearrangement uses TRBV6-7 and TRBJ2-2; 9 nucleotides line up with TRBD1. Being an ORF, TRBV6-7 has a function that is uncertain. The CDR3 extends over 19 amino acids. With 2 bases clipped from V and 2 bases from J, the junction kept 12 bases outside the gene matches.

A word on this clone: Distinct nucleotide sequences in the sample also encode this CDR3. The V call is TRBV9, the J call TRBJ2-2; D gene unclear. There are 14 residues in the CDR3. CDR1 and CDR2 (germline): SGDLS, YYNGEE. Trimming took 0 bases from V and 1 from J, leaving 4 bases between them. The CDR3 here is CASSVGGNTGELFF. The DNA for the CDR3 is TGTGCCAGCAGCGTAGGCGGGAACACCGGGGAGCTGTTTTTT.

CDR3: CAWSEKTGATYEQYV. The DNA of the CDR3 is TGTGCCTGGAGTGAGAAGACAGGGGCGACCTACGAGCAGTACGTC. V is TRBV30 and J is TRBJ2-7; 8 nucleotides align to TRBD1. Trimming removed 1 base from V and 2 bases from J; junction bases left unmatched: 7. CDR3 length equals 15 residues. In germline, CDR1 is GTSNPN, CDR2 SVGIG (reference sequence).

In DNA, the CDR3 is TGTGCCAGCTCACAAAACAGGGACAATGAGCAGTTCTTC. This translates into CASSQNRDNEQFF. The chain combines TRBV18 with TRBJ2-1, with D tentatively TRBD1 (6 bases). Germline lookup yields CDR1 KGHSH and CDR2 LQKENI. This CDR3 comprises 13 residues. Trimming shortened V by 4 bases and J by 5 bases, and 9 bases separated the two germline ends.

CDR3 in DNA: TGCAGCGTCCCTAGCGGAGGGAGCTCCTACAATGAGCAGTTCTTC. Translated, it gives CSVPSGGSSYNEQFF. V is TRBV29-1 and J is TRBJ2-1, with 7 bases aligning to TRBD2. Germline V CDR1 and CDR2: SQVTM, ANQGSEA. The CDR3 runs 15 residues. V gave up 6 bases and J gave up 0 bases; unmatched junction bases: 8.

DNA for the CDR3: TGTGCCAGCAGCTTGGCCGGGGTAGCCAGCACAGATACGCAGTATTTT. Translating gives CASSLAGVASTDTQYF. The chain combines TRBV5-8 with TRBJ2-3, with a possible D match to TRBD2 (5 bases). This CDR3 has 16 amino acids. The germline V gene has CDR1 SGHTS and CDR2 YDEGEE. V dropped 0 bases and J dropped 0 bases, with 11 bases sitting between them.

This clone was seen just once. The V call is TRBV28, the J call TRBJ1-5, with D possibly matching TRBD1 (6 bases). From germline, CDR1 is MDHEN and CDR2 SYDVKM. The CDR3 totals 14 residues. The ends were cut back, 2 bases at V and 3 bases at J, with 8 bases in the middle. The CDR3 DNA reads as TGTGCCAGCAGTTTAGGGGGCCCCAATCAGCCCCAGCATTTT. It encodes CASSLGGPNQPQHF. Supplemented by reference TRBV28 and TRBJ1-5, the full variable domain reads DVKVTQSSRYLVKRTGEKVFLECVQDMDHENMFWYRQDPGLGLRLIYFSYDVKMKEKGDIPEGYSVSREKKERFSLILESASTNQTSMYLCASSLGGPNQPQHFGDGTRLSIL.

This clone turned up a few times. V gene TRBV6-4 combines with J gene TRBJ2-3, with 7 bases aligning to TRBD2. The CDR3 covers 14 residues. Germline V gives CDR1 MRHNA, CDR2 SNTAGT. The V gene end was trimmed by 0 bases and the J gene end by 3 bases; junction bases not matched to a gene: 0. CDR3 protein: CASSDSRETDTQYF. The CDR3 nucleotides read TGTGCCAGCAGTGACTCGCGGGAGACAGATACGCAGTATTTT.